The 23 T cell receptor beta chains below come from one sample, sequenced in a study of shared clonotypes between healthy human individuals. TCRdb's copy holds only in-frame clones and misses some; the assay was immunoSEQ multiplex PCR. Of just over 2,000,000 clones listed, 90% to 95% are singletons. Sequenced sample: naive CD4+ T cells sorted from blood. Specified subset: CD45RA+ positively selected. The source is a man aged 18 to 30 in good health.

The chain is built from TRBV11-2 and TRBJ1-4; 9 bases align to TRBD1. The CDR3 is 16 amino acids. Germline assignment: CDR1 SGHAT and CDR2 FQNNGV. The V segment lost 5 bases and the J segment 5 bases; nucleotides outside the gene matches: 9. CDR3 loop: CASSGTGIGLNEKLFF. For the CDR3, the DNA is TGTGCCAGCAGCGGGACAGGGATTGGCCTGAATGAAAAACTGTTTTTT.

This clone was seen many times. V usage is TRBV30 and J usage is TRBJ1-5; 9 nucleotides align to TRBD1. This CDR3 is 12 amino acids long. Germline V lookup: CDR1 GTSNPN, CDR2 SVGIG (reference sequence). V shed 4 bases and J 9 bases; nucleotides not matched to a gene: 4. The CDR3 DNA follows: TGTGCCTGGAAACAGGGGGCGGGGCCCCAGCATTTT. It specifies CAWKQGAGPQHF.

The chain combines TRBV5-1 with TRBJ2-5; weak D call: TRBD1 (6 bases). The V gene's germline CDR1 is SGHRS and CDR2 YFSETQ. V shed 1 base and J shed 4 bases, with 17 bases lying between them. The CDR3 is 16 amino acids. The CDR3 DNA follows: TGCGCCAGCAGCTTGATCCCACAGGGTGGTGTAGAGACCCAGTACTTC. Translation gives CASSLIPQGGVETQYF.

This clone is a singleton in its sample. This chain uses TRBV6-5 with TRBJ1-1, with D possibly matching TRBD1 (5 bases). Germline loops: CDR1 MNHEY, CDR2 SVGAGI. Trimming stripped 6 bases from V and 2 bases from J, with 16 bases between. The CDR3 is 15 amino acids. CDR3 nucleotides: TGTGCCAGCAGCCGGGTGCGGGGCGCTAACACTGAAGCTTTCTTT. Translation gives CASSRVRGANTEAFF.

The chain links TRBV6-5 to TRBJ1-2; perhaps TRBD1 as D (5 bases). Germline CDR1 and CDR2: MNHEY and SVGAGI. The CDR3 is made up of 14 amino acids. The V gene lost 2 bases and the J gene lost 4 bases, with 11 bases spanning the gap. CDR3 sequence reads: CASSYLPGGYGYTF. CDR3 coding DNA: TGTGCCAGCAGTTACCTCCCGGGGGGCTATGGCTACACCTTC.

The chain couples TRBV4-1 to TRBJ1-5, with D perhaps matching TRBD1 (5 bases). This CDR3 has 18 amino acids. Germline CDR1 MGHRA, CDR2 YSYEKL. The V end lost 0 bases, the J end lost 4 bases, and 19 bases lay between the germline ends. CDR3 in amino acids: CASSQDWGRSKPNQPQHF. In DNA, the CDR3 is TGCGCCAGCAGCCAAGATTGGGGCAGAAGTAAACCGAATCAGCCCCAGCATTTT.

The chain joins TRBV5-4 to TRBJ2-7; D not resolved. Trimming took 0 bases from V and 4 from J, leaving 8 bases between them. Germline-derived CDR1 and CDR2 are SGHNT and YYREEE (reference sequence). The CDR3 length is 13 residues. The CDR3 DNA reads TGTGCCAGCAGCTTGGACAGTAGGTACGAGCAGTACTTC. This encodes CASSLDSRYEQYF.

The chain joins TRBV4-3 to TRBJ2-5; 9 nucleotides line up with TRBD1. The length of the CDR3 is 14 residues. The trim removed 4 bases at V and 5 bases at J, leaving 5 bases unmatched. CDR1 and CDR2 (germline): LGHNA, YSLEER. CDR3: CASSPGQGWETQYF. CDR3 coding DNA: TGCGCCAGCAGCCCCGGACAGGGGTGGGAGACCCAGTACTTC.

Note on this clone: The junction departs from germline at one end; a sequencing error may be responsible. The rearrangement links TRBV7-7 to TRBJ2-3; D gene ambiguous. The V gene's germline CDR1 is SSHAT and CDR2 FNYEAQ (reference sequence). The CDR3 sequence is 14 residues long. CDR3 nucleotide sequence: TGTGCTAGCAAGCCAGATATCAGCACAGATACGCAGTATTTT. Its protein product is CASKPDISTDTQYF.

The V and J genes are TRBV18 and TRBJ1-3; 7 nucleotides agree with TRBD1. The end of the DNA is better explained by TRBJ2-2, so the J call may be wrong. There are 15 residues in the CDR3. Germline-derived CDR1 and CDR2 are KGHSH and LQKENI. CDR3 sequence: CAGRKGATNTGELFF. As DNA, the CDR3 is TGTGCCGGCCGAAAGGGGGCGACGAACACCGGGGAGCTGTTTTTT.

V is TRBV7-9 and J is TRBJ2-2; tentative D call: TRBD1 (5 bases). V gave up 1 base and J gave up 6 bases, with 15 bases separating them. This CDR3 has 16 residues. Germline V gene lookup returns CDR1 SEHNR and CDR2 FQNEAQ (reference sequence). CDR3 bases: TGTGCCAGCAGCTTAGGATCCGCAGGGTCTTCCGGGGAGCTGTTTTTT. This encodes CASSLGSAGSSGELFF.

J is TRBJ1-1 and V is TRBV7-2; possibly TRBD1 for D (6 bases). V was pared by 4 bases and J by 1 base, with 13 bases between. Germline V gene sequence: CDR1 SGHTA, CDR2 FQGNSA. This CDR3 is built from 15 residues. The CDR3 DNA reads as TGTGCCAGCAGCTCGCCGACAGGTCGGAACACTGAAGCTTTCTTT. This sequence encodes CASSSPTGRNTEAFF. Filled out from reference TRBV7-2 and TRBJ1-1, the complete variable domain reads GAGVSQSPSNKVTEKGKDVELRCDPISGHTALYWYRQSLGQGLEFLIYFQGNSAPDKSGLPSDRFSAERTGGSVSTLTIQRTQQEDSAVYLCASSSPTGRNTEAFFGQGTRLTVV.

The chain is built from TRBV28 and TRBJ1-1; tentative D call: TRBD1 (5 bases). This CDR3 has 11 amino acids. The V end lost 4 bases, the J end lost 11 bases, and 11 bases lay between the germline ends. Germline V gene data show CDR1 as MDHEN and CDR2 as SYDVKM. CDR3 amino acids: CASSSRAAAFF. CDR3 in DNA: TGTGCCAGCAGTTCCAGGGCCGCTGCTTTCTTT.

CDR3 region: CASRGTGGPDTQYF. CDR3 in DNA: TGTGCCAGCAGGGGGACAGGGGGCCCAGATACGCAGTATTTT. V and J are TRBV2 and TRBJ2-3; 12 positions agree with TRBD1. V shed 6 bases and J 4 bases; nucleotides not matched to a gene: 2. In germline, CDR1 is SNHLY, CDR2 FYNNEI. The length of the CDR3 is 14 residues.

V usage is TRBV2 and J usage is TRBJ1-2; D remains ambiguous. CDR1 and CDR2 (germline): SNHLY, FYNNEI. The CDR3 has 12 residues. Trimming took off 8 bases at V and 6 bases at J, with 13 bases between the two ends. The CDR3 loop is CASRRIGDGYTF. The CDR3 DNA reads TGTGCCAGCCGAAGGATAGGTGATGGCTACACCTTC. Variable domain in full (rest from reference TRBV2 and TRBJ1-2): EPEVTQTPSHQVTQMGQEVILRCVPISNHLYFYWYRQILGQKVEFLVSFYNNEISEKSEIFDDQFSVERPDGSNFTLKIRSTKLEDSAMYFCASRRIGDGYTFGSGTRLTVV.

The J gene is TRBJ1-5, the V gene TRBV28; 9 nucleotides align to TRBD1. The V and J ends lost 8 bases and 4 bases, in that order; junction bases with no gene match: 12. Germline values: CDR1 MDHEN, CDR2 SYDVKM. This CDR3 contains 16 residues. The CDR3 is CASPSPGDRENQPQHF. In DNA, the CDR3 is TGTGCCAGCCCTTCTCCAGGGGACAGGGAAAATCAGCCCCAGCATTTT. Full variable domain (missing parts from reference TRBV28 and TRBJ1-5): DVKVTQSSRYLVKRTGEKVFLECVQDMDHENMFWYRQDPGLGLRLIYFSYDVKMKEKGDIPEGYSVSREKKERFSLILESASTNQTSMYLCASPSPGDRENQPQHFGDGTRLSIL.

CDR3 DNA sequence: TGTGCCAGAAGCTTGGGGAGTAACGCGAACACCGGGGAGCTGTTTTTT. This gives the protein CARSLGSNANTGELFF. The genes are TRBV5-3 and TRBJ2-2; no firm D call. TRBV5-3 is designated an ORF whose function remains uncertain. Trimming cost V 0 bases and J 0 bases, with 9 bases left between them. The CDR3 is made up of 16 amino acids.

The CDR3 region has the DNA TGTGCCAGCAGCCGAGGGCCTGATACGCAGTATTTT. Protein: CASSRGPDTQYF. This chain joins TRBV5-4 and TRBJ2-3; tentative D call: TRBD2 (5 bases). CDR1 is SGHNT and CDR2 is YYREEE in the germline V gene (reference sequence). The CDR3 runs to 12 residues. The V end lost 4 bases, the J end lost 6 bases, and 9 bases lay between the germline ends.

The count of this clone is one. The CDR3 coding sequence is TGTGCCTGGAGCCCAATGCGGACAGAATATTACGAGCAGTACTTC. The encoded protein is CAWSPMRTEYYEQYF. V is TRBV30 and J is TRBJ2-7, with TRBD1 as a possible D gene (6 bases). The ends were cut back, 3 bases at V and 4 bases at J, with 19 bases in the middle. Germline values: CDR1 GTSNPN, CDR2 SVGIG (reference sequence). The CDR3 runs to 15 residues.

Of note for this clone: Other DNA sequences within the sample encode an identical CDR3. The V call is TRBV27, the J call TRBJ1-5, with D perhaps matching TRBD1 (6 bases). With 2 bases removed from V and 4 bases from J, the gap between germline ends came to 12 bases. CDR3 length: 15 residues. The germline V gene encodes CDR1 MNHEY and CDR2 SMNVEV (reference sequence). CDR3 nucleotide sequence: TGTGCCAGCAGTTTAGTTCAGGGGCCGAATCAGCCCCAGCATTTT. This codes for CASSLVQGPNQPQHF.

The gene calls are TRBV5-6 and TRBJ1-2; unclear D gene. The V gene lost 0 bases and the J gene lost 8 bases, with 14 bases spanning the gap. Germline loops: CDR1 SGHDT, CDR2 YYEEEE. This CDR3 is 14 amino acids long. Here the CDR3 reads CASSLARCPLGYTF. CDR3 nucleotides: TGTGCCAGCAGCTTGGCCCGTTGTCCGTTGGGCTACACCTTC.

The genes are TRBV5-4 and TRBJ2-3, with a possible D match to TRBD1 (6 bases). The CDR3 extends over 16 amino acids. Germline V lookup: CDR1 SGHNT, CDR2 YYREEE (reference sequence). V lost 4 bases and J 0 bases, leaving 15 bases between the germline ends. CDR3 DNA sequence: TGTGCCAGCAGCGTGGACAGATCTCCTAGCACAGATACGCAGTATTTT. It codes for CASSVDRSPSTDTQYF.

This chain uses TRBV6-1 with TRBJ1-4, with D unclear. Germline V gene lookup returns CDR1 MNHNS and CDR2 SASEGT. The CDR3 runs to 14 residues. The ends were cut back, 6 bases at V and 3 bases at J, with 11 bases in the middle. The CDR3 DNA is TGTGCCAGCAGGCCCCTTGGGGCTAATGAAAAACTGTTTTTT. Amino acids: CASRPLGANEKLFF.